This is a list of T cell receptor beta chains from one sample in a study of T-cell memory formation after mild COVID-19. One entry per CDR3 protein results from TCRdb running MiXCR on the 5' RACE reads. The sample shows about 340,000 distinct CDR3 sequences, 10% to 15% of them seen only once. Sequencing used PBMCs or a T cell subset sorted from them (not recorded which). The receptor set was obtained from a man between 18 and 29 years old who had mild COVID-19 (a few samples of this study predate the infection). Cell type and time point are not known. CDR3s include the opening cysteine and the closing phenylalanine or tryptophan.

j_call: TRBJ1-2; cdr3_length: 14; v_call: TRBV5-6; cdr3_aa: CASRRTGSNYGYTF
j_call: TRBJ1-1; cdr3_length: 14; v_call: TRBV20-1; cdr3_aa: CSARPGGLSTEAFF
j_call: TRBJ2-7; cdr3_length: 15; v_call: TRBV5-1; cdr3_aa: CASSLVLAGNYEQYF
j_call: TRBJ1-3; cdr3_length: 15; v_call: TRBV7-2; cdr3_aa: CASSPHGGPGNTIYF
j_call: TRBJ2-1; cdr3_length: 11; v_call: TRBV7-9; cdr3_aa: CASSLEREQFF
j_call: TRBJ1-2; cdr3_length: 13; v_call: TRBV10-3; cdr3_aa: CAISGDRYYGYTF
j_call: TRBJ2-1; cdr3_length: 14; v_call: TRBV6-2/TRBV6-3; cdr3_aa: CASSAERGGHEQFF
j_call: TRBJ1-2; cdr3_length: 12; v_call: TRBV24-1; cdr3_aa: CATSDRDSGYTF
j_call: TRBJ1-6; cdr3_length: 14; v_call: TRBV7-2; cdr3_aa: CASSLQQINSPLHF
j_call: TRBJ2-2; cdr3_length: 13; v_call: TRBV6-2/TRBV6-3; cdr3_aa: CASSYRFTGELFF
j_call: TRBJ2-2; cdr3_length: 15; v_call: TRBV5-5; cdr3_aa: CASSLTGVDTGELFF
j_call: TRBJ2-3; cdr3_length: 15; v_call: TRBV7-3; cdr3_aa: CASSLNPQGTDTQYF
j_call: TRBJ2-5; cdr3_length: 12; v_call: TRBV29-1; cdr3_aa: CSVGPDQETQYF
j_call: TRBJ2-7; cdr3_length: 14; v_call: TRBV5-1; cdr3_aa: CASSSEGSSYEQYF
j_call: TRBJ2-3; cdr3_length: 15; v_call: TRBV28; cdr3_aa: CASSFADRLTDTQYF
j_call: TRBJ2-3; cdr3_length: 15; v_call: TRBV15; cdr3_aa: CATSSYSGHWDTQYF
j_call: TRBJ2-1; cdr3_length: 12; v_call: TRBV5-1; cdr3_aa: CASSLPGDEQFF
j_call: TRBJ2-7; cdr3_length: 16; v_call: TRBV7-9; cdr3_aa: CASSPSRTGGGYEQYF
j_call: TRBJ2-3; cdr3_length: 16; v_call: TRBV19; cdr3_aa: CASSIGLAVYTDTQYF
j_call: TRBJ2-1; cdr3_length: 12; v_call: TRBV3-1; cdr3_aa: CASSQDVQKQFF